This T cell receptor (beta chain) stems from a study of T cell changes during pregnancy in multiple sclerosis. This clone was recorded once. The V end was cut by 7 bases, the J end by 5 bases, with 8 bases between. Germline CDR1 reads MNHEY; CDR2 reads SVGAGI. The CDR3 is 11 residues long. Clones were read by immunoSEQ multiplex PCR, and TCRdb kept only the in-frame ones, dropping some. In the table there are approximately 50,000 clones, approximately 90% of which are singletons. The sequence was obtained from a female donor with multiple sclerosis, enrolled in a pregnancy study. The chain links TRBV6-5 to TRBJ2-5, with D possibly matching TRBD1 (6 bases). Sequencing was performed on CD4+ T cells from peripheral blood mononuclear cells, taken after pregnancy. Here the CDR3 DNA reads TGTGCCAGCACCCAGGGGGAGACCCAGTACTTC. Its protein product is CASTQGETQYF.